This T cell receptor beta chain was documented in a study of breast tumors, draining lymph nodes, adjacent tissues. Findings and limits, study-wide: Compared with lymph nodes, tumors were less diverse; compared with nontumor tissue, more.

The trim removed 7 bases at V and 2 bases at J, leaving 6 bases unmatched. CDR1 is SNHLY and CDR2 is FYNNEI in the germline V gene. The CDR3 is made up of 14 amino acids. The lymph nodes were axillary draining lymph nodes from breast cancer patients. Notes on this clonotype: Its antigen is unidentified.

TCRdb used MiXCR to reprocess the multiplex PCR reads, holding one entry per CDR3 protein. The data contain 180,000 or so distinct CDR3 sequences, 30% to 40% of them singletons. The TCR originated in a female donor with breast cancer. Some clones in this sample may be carry-over from other donors' samples. V is TRBV2 and J is TRBJ2-3; 7 bases map to TRBD2. Sequencing was carried out using axillary lymph node tissue. CDR3 protein: CASTLSGVTDTQYF. CDR3 nucleotide sequence: TGTGCCAGCACCTTGAGCGGGGTCACAGATACGCAGTATTTT.